This T cell receptor (beta chain) is drawn from a study of OX40 agonist ivuxolimab in advanced cancers. Whole-study results and caveats: It was also the case that some nonresponders had low normalized T-cell clonal expansion.

With regard to this clone: Its antigen is unknown.

The germline CDR1 and CDR2 sequences are MNHEY and SMNVEV (reference sequence). The V end was cut by 3 bases, the J end by 1 base, with 12 bases between. The CDR3 runs to 16 residues. The assay was immunoSEQ multiplex PCR, and TCRdb's table has in-frame clones only and misses some. Counted here are roughly 76,000 clones, just over 90% occurring once; the ten biggest clones make up under 7.5%. The specimen was CD4+ or CD8+ T cells sorted from blood, collected in a trial of the OX40 agonist ivuxolimab. The origin of this receptor is an adult with an advanced solid tumor such as melanoma, head and neck, liver or kidney cancer. V and J are TRBV27 and TRBJ2-2, with a possible D match to TRBD1 (6 bases). The CDR3 nucleotides read TGTGCCAGCAGTTTTTTGGACAGTCTGAACACCGGGGAGCTGTTTTTT. It is translated as CASSFLDSLNTGELFF.